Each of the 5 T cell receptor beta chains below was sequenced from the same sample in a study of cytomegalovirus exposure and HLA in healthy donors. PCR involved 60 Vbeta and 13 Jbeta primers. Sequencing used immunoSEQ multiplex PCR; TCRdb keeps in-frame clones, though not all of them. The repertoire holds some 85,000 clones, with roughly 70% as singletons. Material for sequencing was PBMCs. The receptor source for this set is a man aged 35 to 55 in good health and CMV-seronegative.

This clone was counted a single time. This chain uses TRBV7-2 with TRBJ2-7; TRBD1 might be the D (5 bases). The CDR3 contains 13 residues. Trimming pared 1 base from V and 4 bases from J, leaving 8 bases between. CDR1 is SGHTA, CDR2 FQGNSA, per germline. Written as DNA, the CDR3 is TGTGCCAGCAGCTTAGGCAGGGATTACGAGCAGTACTTC. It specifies CASSLGRDYEQYF.

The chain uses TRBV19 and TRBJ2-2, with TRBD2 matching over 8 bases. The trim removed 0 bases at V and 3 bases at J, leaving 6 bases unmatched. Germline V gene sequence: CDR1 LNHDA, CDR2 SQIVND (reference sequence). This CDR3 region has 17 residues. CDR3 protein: CASSIDREGVYTGELFF. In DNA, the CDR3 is TGTGCCAGTAGTATAGATCGGGAGGGAGTGTACACCGGGGAGCTGTTTTTT.

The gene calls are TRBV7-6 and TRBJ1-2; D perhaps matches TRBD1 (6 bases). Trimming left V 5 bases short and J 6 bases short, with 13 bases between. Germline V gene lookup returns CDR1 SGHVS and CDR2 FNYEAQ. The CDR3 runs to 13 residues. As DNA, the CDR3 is TGTGCCAGCAGCCTAGGGGGGGGAGATGGCTACACCTTC. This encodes CASSLGGGDGYTF.

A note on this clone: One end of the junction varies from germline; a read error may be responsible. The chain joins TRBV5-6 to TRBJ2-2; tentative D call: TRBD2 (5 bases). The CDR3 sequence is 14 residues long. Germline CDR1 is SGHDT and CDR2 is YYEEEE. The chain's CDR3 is CASSLELNTGELLF. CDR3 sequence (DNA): TGTGCCAGCAGCTTGGAACTTAACACCGGGGAGCTGCTTTTT.

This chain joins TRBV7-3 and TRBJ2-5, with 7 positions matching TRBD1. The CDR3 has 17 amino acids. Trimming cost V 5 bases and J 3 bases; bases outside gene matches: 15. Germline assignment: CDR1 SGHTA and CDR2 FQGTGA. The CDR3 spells CASSPGTAPLEEETQYF. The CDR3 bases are TGTGCCAGCAGCCCCGGGACAGCCCCCCTGGAGGAAGAGACCCAGTACTTC.